The rows below give T cell receptor beta chains drawn from one sample of a study of shared clonotypes between healthy human individuals. Repertoires were generated with immunoSEQ multiplex PCR, while TCRdb's copy carries only in-frame clones and drops some. The repertoire has over a million clones, about 80% of them found once; the top ten carry 0.55% to 0.7%. Sequencing input: memory CD4+ T cells from PBMCs. Receptors were obtained from a man between 18 and 35 years old in good health. Some clones in this sample may be carry-over from other donors' samples. Each CDR3 is given with its conserved first and last residue. A D gene is named only where the DNA matches it firmly. Clone size is stated in some rows and not others, as once, few, many or a class when expanded.

J gene | D gene | V gene | clone size | CDR3 protein | CDR3 DNA
TRBJ2-1 | . | TRBV27 | . | CASSFRRGGLTFDEQFF | TGTGCCAGCAGTTTTCGCCGTGGGGGGTTGACTTTCGATGAGCAGTTCTTC
TRBJ1-3 | . | TRBV6-1 | . | CASGDGSGNTIYF | TGTGCCAGCGGCGACGGCTCTGGAAACACCATATATTTT
TRBJ2-1 | TRBD2 | TRBV28 | many | CASTPTGLRGKYNEQFF | TGTGCCAGTACCCCAACCGGACTGCGGGGGAAATACAATGAGCAGTTCTTC
TRBJ2-1 | . | TRBV7-6 | once | CASSPEGAEGYNEQFF | TGTGCCAGCAGCCCCGAGGGAGCGGAGGGGTACAATGAGCAGTTCTTC
TRBJ2-3 | . | TRBV7-9 | . | CASSLEWRRTDTQYF | TGTGCCAGCAGCTTAGAATGGCGGCGGACAGATACGCAGTATTTT
TRBJ2-1 | . | TRBV6-1 | . | CASSEFYSGFF | TGTGCCAGCAGTGAATTTTATTCAGGGTTCTTC
TRBJ1-2 | TRBD1 | TRBV7-3 | . | CASSRGQGEGYTF | TGTGCCAGCAGCCGAGGACAGGGGGAGGGCTACACCTTC
TRBJ1-2 | TRBD1 | TRBV19 | . | CASSISGQGAGYTF | TGTGCCAGTAGTATCAGCGGACAGGGGGCTGGCTACACCTTC
TRBJ2-5 | . | TRBV5-4 | . | CASSQEGEETQYF | TGTGCCAGCAGCCAAGAGGGAGAAGAGACCCAGTACTTC
TRBJ1-4 | . | TRBV9 | . | CASSPHRVTNEKLFF | TGTGCCAGCAGCCCCCACAGGGTAACAAATGAAAAACTGTTTTTT
TRBJ2-7 | . | TRBV30 | . | CAWSPGPSYEQYF | TGTGCCTGGAGCCCGGGACCGAGCTACGAGCAGTACTTC
TRBJ2-7 | . | TRBV19 | . | CASSIGPIGKAYEQYF | TGTGCCAGTAGTATAGGCCCCATTGGCAAGGCCTACGAGCAGTACTTC
TRBJ1-2 | . | TRBV9 | . | CASSARVYGGYTF | TGTGCCAGCAGCGCCAGGGTGTATGGTGGCTACACCTTC
TRBJ2-7 | . | TRBV11-2 | once | CASSLLGGLGEQYF | TGTGCCAGCAGCTTACTGGGGGGGCTGGGCGAGCAGTACTTC
TRBJ2-6 | . | TRBV5-1 | . | CASSLILDRSSGANVLTF | TGCGCCAGCAGCTTGATTCTAGACAGGAGCTCTGGGGCCAACGTCCTGACTTTC
TRBJ1-1 | . | TRBV6-5 | . | CASSNYLYTEAFF | TGTGCCAGCAGCAATTACTTATACACTGAAGCTTTCTTT
TRBJ1-2 | TRBD1 | TRBV19 | . | CASSMAGGGGSYGYTF | TGTGCCAGTAGTATGGCAGGGGGCGGAGGAAGCTATGGCTACACCTTC
TRBJ2-5 | . | TRBV5-1 | . | CASSFPSLEEETQYF | TGCGCCAGCAGCTTCCCTAGTCTGGAGGAGGAGACCCAGTACTTC
TRBJ1-1 | . | TRBV5-1 | . | CASSFGTYETEAFF | TGCGCCAGCAGCTTTGGGACCTACGAGACTGAAGCTTTCTTT
TRBJ2-1 | . | TRBV11-3 | once | CASSLGYDNEQFF | TGTGCCAGCAGCTTGGGCTACGACAATGAGCAGTTCTTC
TRBJ2-2 | . | TRBV18 | many | CASSPPGVAGELFF | TGTGCCAGCTCACCACCTGGGGTGGCCGGGGAGCTGTTTTTT
TRBJ1-2 | TRBD1 | TRBV6-1 | . | CASSEPRQGDYGYTF | TGTGCCAGCTCCGAACCGAGACAGGGGGACTATGGCTACACCTTC
TRBJ2-2 | . | TRBV2 | . | CASTPDSLPGELFF | TGTGCCAGCACCCCAGACAGTCTCCCCGGGGAGCTGTTTTTT
TRBJ1-1 | . | TRBV19 | . | CASRDSIHMNTEAFF | TGTGCCAGTAGGGACAGCATCCACATGAACACTGAAGCTTTCTTT
TRBJ2-7 | TRBD2 | TRBV7-8 | . | CASSFGSSGTYEQYF | TGTGCCAGCAGCTTCGGGTCTAGCGGAACCTACGAGCAGTACTTC
TRBJ2-7 | . | TRBV6-1 | once | CASGLGGGSNEQYF | TGTGCCAGCGGCCTGGGGGGCGGGAGTAACGAGCAGTACTTC
TRBJ2-7 | TRBD2 | TRBV6-6 | . | CASSQRLASDEQYF | TGTGCCAGCAGTCAACGACTAGCGAGCGACGAGCAGTACTTC
TRBJ2-7 | TRBD2 | TRBV5-1 | . | CASSDPSGSAFEQYF | TGCGCCAGCAGCGATCCTAGCGGGAGTGCATTCGAGCAGTACTTC
TRBJ2-1 | TRBD2 | TRBV7-3 | once | CASSERAGGSYNEQFF | TGTGCCAGCAGCGAACGGGCGGGAGGTTCCTACAATGAGCAGTTCTTC
TRBJ2-1 | . | TRBV18 | . | CASSPVTVVSNEQFF | TGTGCCAGCTCACCAGTGACAGTGGTCTCGAATGAGCAGTTCTTC
TRBJ1-3 | . | TRBV6-1 | . | CASSERGFGNTIYF | TGTGCCAGCAGTGAAAGGGGATTTGGAAACACCATATATTTT
TRBJ2-7 | . | TRBV18 | . | CASSPSGDVGYEQYF | TGTGCCAGCTCACCATCAGGGGATGTTGGGTACGAGCAGTACTTC
TRBJ1-2 | . | TRBV30 | . | CAWSVRGDYGYTF | TGTGCCTGGAGTGTTCGTGGGGACTATGGCTACACCTTC
TRBJ2-5 | . | TRBV11-3 | . | CASSLRGSETQYF | TGTGCCAGCAGCTTACGGGGGTCGGAGACCCAGTACTTC
TRBJ2-1 | TRBD2 | TRBV30 | once | CAWSHLGLDYNEQFF | TGTGCCTGGAGCCACCTAGGACTAGACTACAATGAGCAGTTCTTC
TRBJ2-5 | . | TRBV7-9 | . | CASSLYSLEETQYF | TGTGCCAGCAGCTTATACAGTCTCGAAGAGACCCAGTACTTC
TRBJ2-7 | TRBD1 | TRBV18 | few | CASSPGTATYEQYF | TGTGCCAGCTCACCTGGGACAGCGACCTACGAGCAGTACTTC
TRBJ2-1 | . | TRBV29-1 | many | CSVDERDNEQFF | TGCAGCGTTGATGAGAGAGACAATGAGCAGTTCTTC
TRBJ2-7 | . | TRBV9 | . | CASSLEGSPSYEQYF | TGTGCCAGCAGCCTAGAGGGATCCCCCTCCTACGAGCAGTACTTC
TRBJ1-4 | . | TRBV7-9 | . | CASSRPGVANEKLFF | TGTGCCAGCAGCAGACCAGGGGTGGCCAATGAAAAACTGTTTTTT
TRBJ2-3 | TRBD1 | TRBV11-2 | . | CASSSGQGSFPTDTQYF | TGTGCCAGCAGCTCGGGACAGGGATCATTCCCCACAGATACGCAGTATTTT
TRBJ2-1 | . | TRBV12-2 | . | CASLEFRGRGSYNEQFF | TGTGCAAGTCTCGAATTCCGGGGACGTGGCTCCTACAATGAGCAGTTCTTC
TRBJ2-7 | TRBD1 | TRBV19 | . | CASSAFRGQEEQYF | TGTGCCAGTAGTGCCTTTCGAGGACAGGAAGAGCAGTACTTC
TRBJ1-1 | . | TRBV5-4 | . | CASSPRTGGGTEAFF | TGTGCCAGCAGCCCGCGGACGGGGGGTGGCACTGAAGCTTTCTTT
TRBJ2-5 | . | TRBV6-1 | few | CASSTAGLKETQYF | TGTGCCAGCAGTACGGCAGGCCTAAAAGAGACCCAGTACTTC
TRBJ2-5 | . | TRBV28 | . | CASTPVGGKETQYF | TGTGCCAGCACCCCGGTGGGGGGAAAAGAGACCCAGTACTTC
TRBJ2-1 | . | TRBV5-4 | . | CASSPGGAPKLYNEQFF | TGTGCCAGCAGCCCCGGGGGAGCGCCGAAACTCTACAATGAGCAGTTCTTC
TRBJ2-6 | . | TRBV7-9 | . | CASTPTGANVLTF | TGTGCCAGCACCCCTACAGGGGCCAACGTCCTGACTTTC
TRBJ2-5 | . | TRBV9 | . | CASSVGGSAQETQYF | TGTGCCAGCAGCGTCGGGGGTTCCGCTCAAGAGACCCAGTACTTC
TRBJ2-7 | TRBD2 | TRBV5-1 | once | CASSGLAGGSYEQYF | TGCGCCAGCAGCGGGCTAGCGGGAGGGTCCTACGAGCAGTACTTC
TRBJ1-1 | . | TRBV5-8 | few | CASSLEGAGTEAFF | TGTGCCAGCAGCTTGGAAGGGGCAGGCACTGAAGCTTTCTTT
TRBJ1-1 | . | TRBV18 | . | CASSPRVLGNTEAFF | TGTGCCAGCTCACCACGGGTTCTTGGGAACACTGAAGCTTTCTTT
TRBJ1-5 | . | TRBV30 | . | CAWSVRVGQPQHF | TGTGCCTGGAGTGTGAGGGTTGGCCAGCCCCAGCATTTT